A single sample gave rise to the 16 T cell receptor beta chains below, sequenced in a study of control samples from healthy donors and cancer patients. Only in-frame clones appear in the TCRdb table, and some are missing; sequencing was by immunoSEQ multiplex PCR. The data show some 99,000 clones, with about nine tenths seen just once and approximately 4% held by the top ten. The specimen was blood. These receptors all stem from a human donor in good health. The donor label of this sample is uncertain.

This chain connects TRBV18 to TRBJ1-1; D gene uncertain. Germline values: CDR1 KGHSH, CDR2 LQKENI. CDR3 length: 16 residues. The V and J ends lost 6 bases and 2 bases respectively, with 19 bases between them. DNA for the CDR3: TGTGCCAGCTCCCCATCCGTGGGCAGTATCAACACTGAAGCTTTCTTT. Protein sequence: CASSPSVGSINTEAFF.

The chain carries TRBV6-5 and TRBJ1-1, with D perhaps matching TRBD1 (5 bases). CDR1 is MNHEY and CDR2 is SVGAGI in the germline V gene. Trimming shortened V by 4 bases and J by 3 bases, and 15 bases separated the two germline ends. The CDR3 runs to 15 residues. Here the CDR3 reads CASSSRRLGDTEAFF. In DNA form, the CDR3 reads TGTGCCAGCAGTTCCCGACGGCTGGGGGACACTGAAGCTTTCTTT.

This clone appeared a few times. For the CDR3, the DNA is TGCGCCAGCAGCCAGGGGGGACTGTTGTCAACCGGGGAGCTGTTTTTT. Translation: CASSQGGLLSTGELFF. The V and J genes are TRBV5-1 and TRBJ2-2; tentative D call: TRBD1 (7 bases). V was pared by 4 bases and J by 5 bases, with 18 bases between. From germline, CDR1 is SGHRS and CDR2 YFSETQ. There are 16 residues in the CDR3.

This chain uses TRBV5-6 with TRBJ2-7; TRBD1 agrees at 7 bases. Per the germline V gene, CDR1 is SGHDT and CDR2 is YYEEEE. The CDR3 runs to 13 residues. V lost 4 bases, J lost 5 bases, and 6 bases stayed unmatched. CDR3 sequence reads: CASSPKTGNEQYF. In DNA form, the CDR3 reads TGTGCCAGCAGCCCGAAGACAGGGAACGAGCAGTACTTC.

This clone was recorded only once. The J gene is TRBJ1-4, the V gene TRBV6-5; the match to TRBD1 covers 7 bases. The V and J ends lost 6 bases and 5 bases, in that order; junction bases with no gene match: 6. Germline V CDR1 and CDR2: MNHEY, SVGAGI. This CDR3 contains 14 residues. In nucleotides, the CDR3 is TGTGCCAGCAGGGTCGTGGGACAGAATGAAAAACTGTTTTTT. Its translation is CASRVVGQNEKLFF.

CDR3 nucleotides: TGCAGCGTTGTAAAGGAGGGGACGAACACTGAAGCTTTCTTT. As protein: CSVVKEGTNTEAFF. This chain joins TRBV29-1 and TRBJ1-1, with a weak D call TRBD1 (5 bases). The germline CDR1 and CDR2 sequences are SQVTM and ANQGSEA. CDR3 length equals 14 residues. V was pared by 4 bases and J by 1 base, with 13 bases between.

The V gene is TRBV30, the J gene TRBJ2-7; D is possibly TRBD2 (5 bases). The V gene lost 0 bases and the J gene lost 0 bases, with 9 bases spanning the gap. This CDR3 is built from 14 residues. The V gene's germline CDR1 is GTSNPN and CDR2 SVGIG (reference sequence). The CDR3 bases are TGTGCCTGGAGTGTACAACTAGGCTCCTACGAGCAGTACTTC. Amino acids: CAWSVQLGSYEQYF.

V usage is TRBV29-1 and J usage is TRBJ2-2, with D tentatively TRBD2 (5 bases). Germline V gives CDR1 SQVTM, CDR2 ANQGSEA. CDR3 size: 15 residues. Trimming removed 5 bases from V and 5 bases from J, with 18 bases in between. The CDR3 nucleotides read TGCAGCGTTCTTCGGACTGGCTCGGGTACCGGGGAGCTGTTTTTT. Encoded protein: CSVLRTGSGTGELFF.

The chain joins TRBV27 to TRBJ1-1, with D possibly matching TRBD1 (6 bases). The CDR3 is 14 residues long. The V gene's germline CDR1 is MNHEY and CDR2 SMNVEV (reference sequence). Trimming stripped 3 bases from V and 1 base from J, with 9 bases between. CDR3 sequence reads: CASSLGGPNTEAFF. CDR3 sequence (DNA): TGTGCCAGCAGTTTGGGGGGCCCGAACACTGAAGCTTTCTTT.

The V and J genes are TRBV6-5 and TRBJ1-2; unclear D gene. Germline V gene data show CDR1 as MNHEY and CDR2 as SVGAGI. The CDR3 sequence is 14 residues long. Deletions cut 3 bases from V and 4 bases from J, with 12 bases between. CDR3 nucleotides: TGTGCCAGCAGTTATTCCGCCTGGGCCTATGGCTACACCTTC. As protein: CASSYSAWAYGYTF.

The J gene is TRBJ1-2, the V gene TRBV24-1; 10 bases agree with TRBD1. The germline V gene has CDR1 KGHDR and CDR2 SFDVKD. V was pared by 5 bases and J by 7 bases, with 6 bases of the junction left unmatched. This CDR3 has 14 amino acids. CDR3 residues: CATSVRQGARGYTF. CDR3 nucleotides: TGTGCCACCAGTGTCAGACAGGGGGCGCGTGGCTACACCTTC.

This clone has only one observation. This chain joins TRBV15 and TRBJ2-3; no firm D call. V lost 3 bases and J lost 4, with 8 bases in between. Germline loops: CDR1 LNHNV, CDR2 YYDKDF (reference sequence). The CDR3 is 13 amino acids. The CDR3 nucleotides read TGTGCCACCAGCAGCGACTGGTCAGATACGCAGTATTTT. Its translation is CATSSDWSDTQYF. The full variable domain, completed using reference TRBV15 and TRBJ2-3, is DAMVIQNPRYQVTQFGKPVTLSCSQTLNHNVMYWYQQKSSQAPKLLFHYYDKDFNNEADTPDNFQSRRPNTSFCFLDIRSPGLGDTAMYLCATSSDWSDTQYFGPGTRLTVL.

The chain recombines TRBV7-9 with TRBJ2-7; 9 positions match TRBD1. Germline trimming cut 4 bases from V and 4 bases from J; bases unmatched to any gene: 11. In germline, CDR1 is SEHNR, CDR2 FQNEAQ (reference sequence). The CDR3 is 16 amino acids. The CDR3 DNA reads TGTGCCAGCAGCTCAACTCCGGGACAGGGTATGTACGAGCAGTACTTC. This translates into CASSSTPGQGMYEQYF. Supplemented by reference TRBV7-9 and TRBJ2-7, the full variable domain reads DTGVSQNPRHKITKRGQNVTFRCDPISEHNRLYWYRQTLGQGPEFLTYFQNEAQLEKSRLLSDRFSAERPKGSFSTLEIQRTEQGDSAMYLCASSSTPGQGMYEQYFGPGTRLTVT.

The count of this clone is one. This chain uses TRBV7-3 with TRBJ2-5, with D unresolved. This CDR3 is built from 15 residues. V lost 5 bases and J lost 2, with 15 bases in between. Germline V CDR1 and CDR2: SGHTA, FQGTGA. This chain's CDR3 is CASSATFLQQETQYF. The CDR3 bases are TGTGCCAGCAGCGCCACCTTTCTGCAGCAAGAGACCCAGTACTTC.

The chain employs TRBV2 and TRBJ2-2, with a tentative D call TRBD1 (5 bases). This CDR3 is 13 amino acids long. The V and J ends lost 6 bases and 5 bases respectively, with 10 bases between them. Germline V lookup: CDR1 SNHLY, CDR2 FYNNEI. The CDR3 protein is CASRTESTGELFF. The CDR3 nucleotides read TGTGCCAGCAGGACAGAATCTACCGGGGAGCTGTTTTTT.

The chain combines TRBV5-4 with TRBJ1-5, with D possibly matching TRBD1 (6 bases). CDR1 and CDR2 from the germline V gene are SGHNT and YYREEE (reference sequence). The CDR3 contains 14 residues. The V and J ends lost 0 bases and 6 bases respectively, with 10 bases between them. CDR3 loop: CASSLDRATQPQHF. For the CDR3, the DNA is TGTGCCAGCAGCTTGGACAGGGCCACTCAGCCCCAGCATTTT.